The 18 T cell receptor beta chains below all came from one sample that was sequenced in a study of Ad26.COV2.S vaccination and SARS-CoV-2 variants. Sequencing was performed with immunoSEQ multiplex PCR; in TCRdb, only in-frame clones are kept and a portion is missing. There are roughly 420,000 clones in the sample; 80% to 90% occur only once, and approximately 2.5% lies in the top ten. Treatment specified: 19 received Ad26.COV2.S at low or high dose, single or two shots; roughly 5 received placebo; per-sample allocation not given. Repertoires come from day 63 after the first vaccine or placebo injection. The source material was peripheral blood, sampled in a trial of Ad26.COV2.S vaccine versus placebo. Every receptor here comes from a person aged 18-60 years who received the Ad26.COV2.S COVID-19 vaccine or a placebo.

The chain couples TRBV3-1 (or the pseudogene TRBV3-2) to TRBJ1-4; D is uncertain. The CDR3 loop spans 13 amino acids. Trimming removed 1 base at V and 7 bases at J, with 7 bases between. Germline lookup yields CDR1 LGHDT and CDR2 YNNKEL (reference sequence). CDR3 loop: CASSQGNGEKLFF. As DNA, the CDR3 is TGTGCCAGCAGCCAAGGAAACGGTGAAAAACTGTTTTTT.

The V gene is TRBV18, the J gene TRBJ1-2; D remains unclear. Germline V gene sequence: CDR1 KGHSH, CDR2 LQKENI. This CDR3 spans 13 amino acids. The ends were cut back, 4 bases at V and 6 bases at J, with 12 bases in the middle. The CDR3 bases are TGTGCCAGCTCACAACGGACCGGAGATGGCTACACCTTC. It yields the protein CASSQRTGDGYTF. The full variable domain, in which reference TRBV18 and TRBJ1-2 provide the parts outside the CDR3, is NAGVMQNPRHLVRRRGQEARLRCSPMKGHSHVYWYRQLPEEGLKFMVYLQKENIIDESGMPKERFSAEFPKEGPSILRIQQVVRGDSAAYFCASSQRTGDGYTFGSGTRLTVV.

In this sample, this clone turned up a few times. Different DNA sequences within this sample yield the same CDR3. The chain uses TRBV4-1 and TRBJ1-5, with D possibly being TRBD1 (5 bases). This CDR3 contains 16 residues. Between the trimmed V and J ends, which lost 0 bases and 3 bases, there was a span of 12 bases. Germline lookup yields CDR1 MGHRA and CDR2 YSYEKL. The CDR3 nucleotides read TGCGCCAGCAGCCAAGATTGGGGCAGTCCCAATCAGCCCCAGCATTTT. Protein: CASSQDWGSPNQPQHF.

V gene TRBV21-1 combines with J gene TRBJ1-5. TRBV21-1 is described as a pseudogene. The CDR3 is 16 amino acids. The CDR3 DNA reads TGTGCCAGCAGCGCCCCCGGGGCGGGGAGCAATCAGCCCCAGCATTTT. Its translation: CASSAPGAGSNQPQHF.

The chain couples TRBV6-5 to TRBJ2-5; 8 bases map to TRBD2. V shed 6 bases and J 5 bases; nucleotides not matched to a gene: 11. The CDR3 is 15 amino acids. Germline CDR1 MNHEY, CDR2 SVGAGI. The CDR3 DNA sequence: TGTGCCAGCAGCCTCAGGACTAGCTGGTCCGAGACCCAGTACTTC. Encoded protein: CASSLRTSWSETQYF.

The rearrangement uses TRBV5-4 and TRBJ2-3, with D unclear. The CDR3 sequence is 12 residues long. The V end was cut by 4 bases, the J end by 4 bases, with 7 bases between. The V gene's germline CDR1 is SGHNT and CDR2 YYREEE (reference sequence). The CDR3 reads CASSASADTQYF. The CDR3 nucleotides are TGTGCCAGCAGCGCGAGCGCAGATACGCAGTATTTT. The complete variable domain, with remaining parts taken from reference TRBV5-4 and TRBJ2-3, reads ETGVTQSPTHLIKTRGQQVTLRCSSQSGHNTVSWYQQALGQGPQFIFQYYREEENGRGNFPPRFSGLQFPNYSSELNVNALELDDSALYLCASSASADTQYFGPGTRLTVL.

The V gene is TRBV9, the J gene TRBJ2-3; 13 bases map to TRBD2. CDR1 SGDLS and CDR2 YYNGEE come from the germline V gene. The V gene end was trimmed by 0 bases and the J gene end by 4 bases; junction bases not matched to a gene: 8. The CDR3 covers 18 residues. DNA for the CDR3: TGTGCCAGCAGCGTAGGAAGGACTAGCGGGAGAGGGGCAGATACGCAGTATTTT. This gives the protein CASSVGRTSGRGADTQYF.

This clone has a handful of counts. The genes are TRBV30 and TRBJ2-1, with TRBD1 as a possible D gene (6 bases). The CDR3 has 11 residues. Germline lookup yields CDR1 GTSNPN and CDR2 SVGIG (reference sequence). Trimming took 2 bases from V and 8 from J, leaving 7 bases between them. Here the CDR3 reads CAWSYRDEQFF. The CDR3 nucleotides are TGTGCCTGGAGTTACAGGGATGAGCAGTTCTTC.

The chain uses TRBV4-1 and TRBJ2-3, with 11 bases matching TRBD2. The CDR3 totals 18 residues. Trimming took 0 bases from V and 1 from J; bases not matched to a gene: 6. CDR1 and CDR2 (germline): MGHRA, YSYEKL. The CDR3 region is CASSQDPLLAGGTDTQYF. In nucleotides, the CDR3 is TGCGCCAGCAGCCAAGATCCTCTACTAGCGGGAGGCACAGATACGCAGTATTTT.

There are many counts of this clone. The rearrangement links TRBV9 to TRBJ1-1; D unclear. The CDR3 is made up of 14 amino acids. CDR1 is SGDLS, CDR2 YYNGEE, per germline. Deletions cut 2 bases from V and 9 bases from J, with 17 bases between. In nucleotides, the CDR3 is TGTGCCAGCAGCGTCCTAGAAAATCAACAGAAAGCTTTCTTT. This encodes CASSVLENQQKAFF.

The CDR3 reads CASSFLSAPEETQYF. The CDR3 DNA sequence: TGTGCCAGCAGCTTTCTTTCCGCGCCCGAAGAGACCCAGTACTTC. The chain has TRBV11-1 and TRBJ2-5, with no clear D. With 3 bases removed from V and 3 bases from J, the gap between germline ends came to 14 bases. The CDR3 runs 15 residues. Germline V gene lookup returns CDR1 SGHAT and CDR2 FQDESV (reference sequence).

The chain uses TRBV5-5 and TRBJ1-5; D gene ambiguous. This CDR3 is built from 11 residues. The ends were cut back, 5 bases at V and 5 bases at J, with 5 bases in the middle. Germline V gene data show CDR1 as SGHKS and CDR2 as YYEKEE (reference sequence). CDR3 DNA sequence: TGTGCCAGCAGTAGGGATCAGCCCCAGCATTTT. This sequence encodes CASSRDQPQHF. The full variable domain, with the rest looked up from reference TRBV5-5 and TRBJ1-5, is DAGVTQSPTHLIKTRGQQVTLRCSPISGHKSVSWYQQVLGQGPQFIFQYYEKEERGRGNFPDRFSARQFPNYSSELNVNALLLGDSALYLCASSRDQPQHFGDGTRLSIL.

The rearrangement joins TRBV5-1 to TRBJ1-1; D gene uncertain. Trimming cost V 1 base and J 4 bases, with 14 bases left between them. The CDR3 is 15 residues long. Germline V gives CDR1 SGHRS, CDR2 YFSETQ. CDR3 loop: CASSLKGPSSTEAFF. The CDR3 DNA is TGCGCCAGCAGCTTGAAAGGCCCGAGTAGCACTGAAGCTTTCTTT.

The chain uses TRBV30 and TRBJ1-4; D is possibly TRBD1 (6 bases). The CDR3 is 13 amino acids. Germline V lookup: CDR1 GTSNPN, CDR2 SVGIG (reference sequence). Trimming pared 7 bases from V and 1 base from J, leaving 10 bases between. The CDR3: CASEGVTNEKLFF. In DNA, the CDR3 is TGTGCCTCGGAGGGGGTAACTAATGAAAAACTGTTTTTT.

The genes are TRBV5-1 and TRBJ1-1, with D possibly being TRBD1 (6 bases). The germline CDR1 and CDR2 sequences are SGHRS and YFSETQ. The V and J ends lost 4 bases and 4 bases respectively, with 14 bases between them. The CDR3 has 14 residues. The CDR3 DNA sequence: TGCGCCAGCAGCATACCACAGGGTGGCACTGAAGCTTTCTTT. It yields the protein CASSIPQGGTEAFF.

V usage is TRBV7-2 and J usage is TRBJ2-1; D is possibly TRBD1 (5 bases). V lost 5 bases and J lost 0, with 11 bases in between. Germline V gene data show CDR1 as SGHTA and CDR2 as FQGNSA. This CDR3 is 15 amino acids long. The CDR3, as DNA: TGTGCCAGCAGCAGACAGAGCAGCTCCTACAATGAGCAGTTCTTC. It translates to CASSRQSSSYNEQFF.

V usage is TRBV27 and J usage is TRBJ2-2; D is perhaps TRBD1 (5 bases). This CDR3 contains 14 residues. Between the trimmed V and J ends, which lost 2 bases and 4 bases, there was a span of 8 bases. CDR1 is MNHEY and CDR2 is SMNVEV in the germline V gene (reference sequence). This chain's CDR3 is CASSLGRATGELFF. CDR3 nucleotides: TGTGCCAGCAGTTTAGGCAGGGCCACCGGGGAGCTGTTTTTT.

The chain employs TRBV10-3 and TRBJ2-5, with D tentatively TRBD1 (6 bases). This CDR3 is 15 amino acids long. Trimming left V 2 bases short and J 0 bases short, with 10 bases between. Germline lookup yields CDR1 ENHRY and CDR2 SYGVKD. The CDR3 region is CAISEGQPYQETQYF. The CDR3 region has the DNA TGTGCCATCAGTGAGGGACAGCCGTACCAAGAGACCCAGTACTTC.